This T cell receptor beta chain emerged from a study of cytomegalovirus exposure and HLA in healthy donors. The PCR contained 60 Vbeta and 13 Jbeta primers. Measured with immunoSEQ multiplex PCR; TCRdb has only the in-frame clones, and not every one. The sample lists 90,000 to 150,000 clones; roughly 80% were seen once. Regarding this clone: Its antigen is unidentified.

At the time of sampling, donors were nominally healthy, though unrecorded immune exposures were likely. Study results and limitations: In a later analysis, productive TCRs from donors in an Asian-associated ancestry cluster reportedly carried fewer N-insertions than the cohort mean. Judged likely to be a sequencing artifact was a cluster of highly shared sequence variants.

The junction had 9 bases not matched to a gene; V was cut back by 6 bases and J by 5 bases. CDR3 size: 15 residues. CDR1 MNHEY and CDR2 SVGAGI come from the germline V gene. The TCR sequence derives from a female donor in good health and CMV-seronegative. The sequenced sample was PBMCs. The V call is TRBV6-5, the J call TRBJ2-5; 10 positions match TRBD1. The DNA for the CDR3 is TGTGCCAGCAGACCCTGGACAGGGGGGTTGGAGACCCAGTACTTC. Translated: CASRPWTGGLETQYF.